The rows below give T cell receptor beta chains drawn from one sample of a study of patients and donors after allogeneic stem cell transplantation. TCRdb re-called the RT-PCR reads through MiXCR, storing one row per CDR3 protein. The data hold roughly 960,000 distinct CDR3 sequences, with approximately 18% observed a single time. The specimen sequenced was blood, either unsorted or a sorted T cell fraction (not recorded which). All receptors come from a human donor who was either an allogeneic HSCT recipient or a stem cell or donor lymphocyte infusion donor (not recorded which). It is not recorded whose cells these are; they may come from a transplant donor. CDR3s include the opening cysteine and the closing phenylalanine or tryptophan. A D gene is named only where the DNA matches it firmly. Only some rows state a clone size, as once, few, many or a class for expanded clones.

cdr3_nt: TGTGCCTCTGGGCCTCTCTGGGACACTGAAGCTTTCTTT
cdr3_aa: CASGPLWDTEAFF
j_call: TRBJ1-1
clone_size: few
d_call: .
v_call: TRBV6-6

cdr3_nt: TGTGCCAGCAGGGGAGATTCGACAGGGTCCGAGCAGTACTTC
cdr3_aa: CASRGDSTGSEQYF
j_call: TRBJ2-7
clone_size: .
d_call: TRBD1
v_call: TRBV27

cdr3_nt: TGTGCCTGGAGTGCGGGGGCTAGCAATCAGCCCCAGCATTTT
cdr3_aa: CAWSAGASNQPQHF
j_call: TRBJ1-5
clone_size: few
d_call: .
v_call: TRBV30

cdr3_nt: TGCAGCGTTGATCCGCCGGGAGTAGAGACCCAGTACTTC
cdr3_aa: CSVDPPGVETQYF
j_call: TRBJ2-5
clone_size: .
d_call: .
v_call: TRBV29-1

cdr3_nt: TGTGCCAGCAGTTACTCGTCGTCGGCCACTGAAGCTTTCTTT
cdr3_aa: CASSYSSSATEAFF
j_call: TRBJ1-1
clone_size: .
d_call: .
v_call: TRBV6-5

cdr3_nt: TGTGCCAGCACCCTTTGGAGGACCGATAATTCACCCCTCCACTTT
cdr3_aa: CASTLWRTDNSPLHF
j_call: TRBJ1-6
clone_size: few
d_call: .
v_call: TRBV6-2/TRBV6-3

cdr3_nt: TGTGCCAGCAGCGTAGATGCCAGTCCATACGAGCAGTACTTC
cdr3_aa: CASSVDASPYEQYF
j_call: TRBJ2-7
clone_size: .
d_call: .
v_call: TRBV9

cdr3_nt: TGTGCCACCCAGACAGGGCAGAGCTCTGGAAACACCATATATTTT
cdr3_aa: CATQTGQSSGNTIYF
j_call: TRBJ1-3
clone_size: .
d_call: TRBD1
v_call: TRBV15

cdr3_nt: TGCGCCAGCAGCTTGGGCCTAGCCAGGAACATTCAGTACTTC
cdr3_aa: CASSLGLARNIQYF
j_call: TRBJ2-4
clone_size: .
d_call: .
v_call: TRBV5-1

cdr3_nt: TGCAGCGTTGTTCCCGGGTTCACTGAAGCTTTCTTT
cdr3_aa: CSVVPGFTEAFF
j_call: TRBJ1-1
clone_size: .
d_call: .
v_call: TRBV29-1